This entry is about one T cell receptor beta chain. No antigen is known for it. The source of the sample is a study of T cell responses to AZD1222 COVID-19 vaccine. The CDR3 is 14 residues long. Study-level points and caveats: Unmutated variant regions are reportedly targeted by nearly half of spike-specific TCRs. In all cases, repertoires were sampled only after the peak T cell response.

Using immunoSEQ multiplex PCR, the repertoire was profiled, and TCRdb retains in-frame clones only, with some absent. This sample has roughly 80,000 clones, with 75% to 95% found just once. V gene TRBV21-1 combines with J gene TRBJ2-1; TRBD2 is taken as the D call from the table, unchecked against the DNA. TRBV21-1 is classified as a pseudogene. The receptor was isolated from an adult who received the AZD1222 COVID-19 vaccine. Sequenced material: peripheral blood, taken 28 days after the second AZD1222 dose. The CDR3 sequence: CAATGGGSYNEQFF. CDR3 DNA sequence: TGTGCCGCCACGGGGGGGGGCTCCTACAATGAGCAGTTCTTC.